The 4 T cell receptor beta chains below all came from one sample that was sequenced in a study of control samples from healthy donors and cancer patients. Here immunoSEQ multiplex PCR was the method, and the copy in TCRdb shows in-frame clones only, minus some. The sample shows some 30,000 clones, 91% of them seen only once. Sequences were obtained from PBMCs. The receptors stem from a man aged 50-60 years with lung cancer.

This clone was detected only once. The gene calls are TRBV3-1 (or the pseudogene TRBV3-2) and TRBJ2-3, with D possibly TRBD2 on 6 matching bases. CDR3 length: 20 amino acids. From germline, CDR1 is LGHDT and CDR2 YNNKEL (reference sequence). V was trimmed by 0 bases and J by 0 bases, leaving 22 bases between them. CDR3 DNA sequence: TGTGCCAGCAGCCAAGATCTGGCGGGGTCTGCTCCATCTAGCACAGATACGCAGTATTTT. It is translated as CASSQDLAGSAPSSTDTQYF.

In its sample, this clone was seen once. V gene TRBV29-1 combines with J gene TRBJ2-7; TRBD1 aligns across 8 bases. J lost 5 bases, V lost 7 bases, and 16 bases had no gene match. The CDR3 sequence is 15 residues long. The germline V gene has CDR1 SQVTM and CDR2 ANQGSEA. The CDR3 region has the DNA TGCAGCGCCGCACCCGTCCGACAGGGGCTCCACGAGCAGTACTTC. As protein: CSAAPVRQGLHEQYF.

V is TRBV19 and J is TRBJ2-7; weak D call: TRBD1 (7 bases). Trimming removed 5 bases at V and 3 bases at J, with 17 bases between. The germline V gene has CDR1 LNHDA and CDR2 SQIVND (reference sequence). CDR3 length equals 15 residues. The CDR3 sequence: CASSGWSGGIYEQYF. In DNA, the CDR3 is TGTGCCAGTAGTGGGTGGTCAGGGGGGATCTACGAGCAGTACTTC.

The rearrangement joins TRBV13 to TRBJ2-3, with D perhaps matching TRBD1 (5 bases). Trimming removed 3 bases from V and 1 base from J, with 8 bases in between. This CDR3 spans 14 amino acids. The germline V gene encodes CDR1 PRHDT and CDR2 FYEKMQ (reference sequence). The CDR3: CASSFQGRTDTQYF. CDR3 bases: TGTGCCAGCAGCTTTCAGGGCCGCACAGATACGCAGTATTTT.